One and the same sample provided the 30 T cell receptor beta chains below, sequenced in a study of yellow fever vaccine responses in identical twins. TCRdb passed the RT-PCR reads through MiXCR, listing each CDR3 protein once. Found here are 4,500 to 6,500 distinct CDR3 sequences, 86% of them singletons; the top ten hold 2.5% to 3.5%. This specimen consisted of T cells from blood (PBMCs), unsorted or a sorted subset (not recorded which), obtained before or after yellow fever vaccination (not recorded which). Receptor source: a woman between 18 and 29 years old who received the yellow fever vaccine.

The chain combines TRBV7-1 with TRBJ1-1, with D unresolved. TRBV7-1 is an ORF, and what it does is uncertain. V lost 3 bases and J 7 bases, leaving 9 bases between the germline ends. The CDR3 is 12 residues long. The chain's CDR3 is CASSSPQIEAFF. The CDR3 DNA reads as TGTGCCAGCAGCTCCCCTCAAATTGAAGCTTTCTTT.

For the CDR3, the DNA is TGTGCCAGCAGCTTAGCCTCGTACAATGAGCAGTTCTTC. This codes for CASSLASYNEQFF. The chain uses TRBV11-1 and TRBJ2-1; no clear D gene. Germline V gives CDR1 SGHAT, CDR2 FQDESV (reference sequence). CDR3 length: 13 amino acids. The V end lost 0 bases, the J end lost 4 bases, and 4 bases lay between the germline ends.

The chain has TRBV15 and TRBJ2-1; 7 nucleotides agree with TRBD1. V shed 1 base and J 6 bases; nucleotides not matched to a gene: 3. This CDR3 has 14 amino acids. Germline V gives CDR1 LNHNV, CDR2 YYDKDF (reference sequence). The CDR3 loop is CATSRGTGSNEQFF. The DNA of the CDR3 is TGTGCCACCAGCAGAGGGACAGGCTCCAATGAGCAGTTCTTC.

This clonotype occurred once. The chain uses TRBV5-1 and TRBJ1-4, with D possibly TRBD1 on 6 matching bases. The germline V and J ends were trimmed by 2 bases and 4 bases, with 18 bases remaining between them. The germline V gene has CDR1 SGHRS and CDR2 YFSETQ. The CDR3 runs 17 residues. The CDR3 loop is CASSLHLQGAINEKLFF. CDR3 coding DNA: TGCGCCAGCAGCTTACACTTACAGGGCGCTATTAATGAAAAACTGTTTTTT.

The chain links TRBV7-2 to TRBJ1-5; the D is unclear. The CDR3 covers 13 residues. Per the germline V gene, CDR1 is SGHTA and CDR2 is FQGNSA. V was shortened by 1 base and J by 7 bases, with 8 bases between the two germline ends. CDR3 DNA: TGTGCCAGCAGCTTAGATCTCGCGCAGCCCCAGCATTTT. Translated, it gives CASSLDLAQPQHF. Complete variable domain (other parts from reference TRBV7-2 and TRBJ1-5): GAGVSQSPSNKVTEKGKDVELRCDPISGHTALYWYRQSLGQGLEFLIYFQGNSAPDKSGLPSDRFSAERTGGSVSTLTIQRTQQEDSAVYLCASSLDLAQPQHFGDGTRLSIL.

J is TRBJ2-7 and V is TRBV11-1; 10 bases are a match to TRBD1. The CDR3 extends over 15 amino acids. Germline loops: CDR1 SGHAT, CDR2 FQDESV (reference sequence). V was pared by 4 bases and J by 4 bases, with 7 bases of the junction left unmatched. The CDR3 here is CASSYRQGASYEQYF. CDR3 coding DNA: TGTGCCAGCAGCTATCGACAGGGGGCTAGTTACGAGCAGTACTTC.

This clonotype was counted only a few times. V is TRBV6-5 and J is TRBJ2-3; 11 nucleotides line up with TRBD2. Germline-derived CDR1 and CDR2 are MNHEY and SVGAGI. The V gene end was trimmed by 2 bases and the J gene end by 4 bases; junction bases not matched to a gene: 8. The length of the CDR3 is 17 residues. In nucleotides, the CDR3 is TGTGCCAGCAGTTACACAGGACTAGCGGGTGTCTCAGATACGCAGTATTTT. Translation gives CASSYTGLAGVSDTQYF.

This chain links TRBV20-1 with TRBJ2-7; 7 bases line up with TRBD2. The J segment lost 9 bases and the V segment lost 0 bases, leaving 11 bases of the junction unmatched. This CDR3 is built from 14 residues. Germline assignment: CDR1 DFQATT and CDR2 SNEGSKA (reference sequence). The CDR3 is CSARESSGRTGQYF. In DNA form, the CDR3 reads TGCAGTGCTAGAGAGTCTAGCGGCCGTACGGGGCAGTACTTC.

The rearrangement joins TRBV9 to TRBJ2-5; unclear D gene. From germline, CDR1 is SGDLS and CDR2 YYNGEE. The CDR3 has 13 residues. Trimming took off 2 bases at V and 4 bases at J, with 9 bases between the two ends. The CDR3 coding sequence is TGTGCCAGCAGCGTCACAGTTGCAGAGACCCAGTACTTC. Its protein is CASSVTVAETQYF.

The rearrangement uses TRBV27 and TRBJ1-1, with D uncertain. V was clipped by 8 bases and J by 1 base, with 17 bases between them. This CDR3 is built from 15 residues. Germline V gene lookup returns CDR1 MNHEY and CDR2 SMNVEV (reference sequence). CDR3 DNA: TGTGCCAGCTGTCGGAGAGACTGCTCGAACACTGAAGCTTTCTTT. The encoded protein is CASCRRDCSNTEAFF.

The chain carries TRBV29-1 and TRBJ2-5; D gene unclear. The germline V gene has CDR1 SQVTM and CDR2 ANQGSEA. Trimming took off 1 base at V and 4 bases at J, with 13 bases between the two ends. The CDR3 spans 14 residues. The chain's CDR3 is CSVEAIRGAETQYF. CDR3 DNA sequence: TGCAGCGTTGAAGCTATCAGAGGCGCAGAGACCCAGTACTTC.

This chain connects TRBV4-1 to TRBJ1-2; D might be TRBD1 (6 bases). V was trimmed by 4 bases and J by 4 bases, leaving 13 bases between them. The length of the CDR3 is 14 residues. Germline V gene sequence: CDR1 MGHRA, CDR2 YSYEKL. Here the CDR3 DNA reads TGCGCCAGCAGCCTCGGACAGAAAAGCTATGGCTACACCTTC. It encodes CASSLGQKSYGYTF.

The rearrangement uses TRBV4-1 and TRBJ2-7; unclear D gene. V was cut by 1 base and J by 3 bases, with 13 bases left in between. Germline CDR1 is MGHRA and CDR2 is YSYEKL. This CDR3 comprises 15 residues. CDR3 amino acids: CASSQVARLLYEQYF. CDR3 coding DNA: TGCGCCAGCAGCCAAGTGGCCCGTCTACTCTACGAGCAGTACTTC.

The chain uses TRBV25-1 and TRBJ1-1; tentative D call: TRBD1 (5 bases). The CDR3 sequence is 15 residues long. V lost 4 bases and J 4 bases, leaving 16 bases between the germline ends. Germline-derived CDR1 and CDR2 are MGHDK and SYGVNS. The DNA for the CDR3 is TGTGCCAGCAGTGCCTCAGGGTATGGGGGCACTGAAGCTTTCTTT. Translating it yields CASSASGYGGTEAFF.

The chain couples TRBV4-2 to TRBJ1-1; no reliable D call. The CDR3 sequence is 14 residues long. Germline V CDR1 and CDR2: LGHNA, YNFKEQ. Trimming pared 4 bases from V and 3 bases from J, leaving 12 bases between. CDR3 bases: TGTGCCAGCAGCCGAGAAGCTACGTACACTGAAGCTTTCTTT. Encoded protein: CASSREATYTEAFF.

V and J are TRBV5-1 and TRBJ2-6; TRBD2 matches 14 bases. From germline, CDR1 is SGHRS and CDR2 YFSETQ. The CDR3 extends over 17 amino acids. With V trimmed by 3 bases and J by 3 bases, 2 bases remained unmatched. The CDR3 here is CASSYGLAGGGANVLTF. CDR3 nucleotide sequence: TGCGCCAGCAGCTACGGACTAGCGGGAGGTGGGGCCAACGTCCTGACTTTC.

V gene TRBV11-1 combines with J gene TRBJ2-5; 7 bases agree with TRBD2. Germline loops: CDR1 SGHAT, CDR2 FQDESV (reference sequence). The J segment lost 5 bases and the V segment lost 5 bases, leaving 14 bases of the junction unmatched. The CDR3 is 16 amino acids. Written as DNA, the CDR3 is TGTGCCAGCAGCGGGGGGGGAGGCGGCGGAGGGGAGACCCAGTACTTC. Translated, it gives CASSGGGGGGGETQYF.

CDR3 in amino acids: CASSVRQGSDSPLHF. Written as DNA, the CDR3 is TGCGCCAGCAGCGTAAGACAGGGGTCGGATTCACCCCTCCACTTT. The chain is built from TRBV4-1 and TRBJ1-6; 8 positions agree with TRBD1. The CDR3 is made up of 15 amino acids. V lost 5 bases and J lost 8; bases outside the gene matches: 8. The V gene's germline CDR1 is MGHRA and CDR2 YSYEKL.

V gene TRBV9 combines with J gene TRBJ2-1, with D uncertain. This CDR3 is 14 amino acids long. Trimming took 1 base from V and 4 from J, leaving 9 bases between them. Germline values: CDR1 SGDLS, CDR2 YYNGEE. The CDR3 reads CASSVSTLYNEQFF. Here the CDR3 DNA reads TGTGCCAGCAGCGTATCGACACTGTACAATGAGCAGTTCTTC.

The CDR3 DNA reads as TGTGCCACCAGTGATTTATCGACAGATACAGATACGCAGTATTTT. Translating it yields CATSDLSTDTDTQYF. The chain links TRBV24-1 to TRBJ2-3, with D possibly matching TRBD1 (5 bases). The CDR3 is 15 amino acids. Germline loops: CDR1 KGHDR, CDR2 SFDVKD. V was clipped by 1 base and J by 3 bases, with 10 bases between them.

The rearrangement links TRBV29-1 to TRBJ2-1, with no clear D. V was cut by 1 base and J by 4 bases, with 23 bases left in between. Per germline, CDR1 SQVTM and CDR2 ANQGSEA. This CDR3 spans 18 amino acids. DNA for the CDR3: TGCAGCGTTGAAGTGTCTGTTGGGTCGGGTTGGCGATACAATGAGCAGTTCTTC. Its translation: CSVEVSVGSGWRYNEQFF.

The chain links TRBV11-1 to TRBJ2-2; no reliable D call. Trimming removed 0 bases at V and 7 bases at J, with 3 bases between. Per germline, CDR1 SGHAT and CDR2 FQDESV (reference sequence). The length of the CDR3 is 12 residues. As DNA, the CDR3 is TGTGCCAGCAGCTTAGCGGGCGGGGAGCTGTTTTTT. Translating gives CASSLAGGELFF.

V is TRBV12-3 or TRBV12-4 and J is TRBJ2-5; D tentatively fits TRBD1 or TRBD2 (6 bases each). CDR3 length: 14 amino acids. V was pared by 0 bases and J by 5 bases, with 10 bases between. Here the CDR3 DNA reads TGTGCCAGCAGTTTAGCGGGGGGCGTGGAGACCCAGTACTTC. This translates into CASSLAGGVETQYF.

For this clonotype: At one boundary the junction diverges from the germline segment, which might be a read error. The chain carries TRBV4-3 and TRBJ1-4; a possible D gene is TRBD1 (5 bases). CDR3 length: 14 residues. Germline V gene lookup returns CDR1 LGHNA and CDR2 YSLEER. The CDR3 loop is CASSQDNERDPSRF. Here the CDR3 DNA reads TGCGCCAGCAGCCAAGATAACGAACGGGACCCATCACGGTTT.

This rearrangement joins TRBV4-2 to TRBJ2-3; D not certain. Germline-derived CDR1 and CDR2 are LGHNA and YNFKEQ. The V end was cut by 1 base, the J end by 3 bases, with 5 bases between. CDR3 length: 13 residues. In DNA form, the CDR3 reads TGTGCCAGCAGCCAAGTCATGACAGATACGCAGTATTTT. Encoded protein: CASSQVMTDTQYF.

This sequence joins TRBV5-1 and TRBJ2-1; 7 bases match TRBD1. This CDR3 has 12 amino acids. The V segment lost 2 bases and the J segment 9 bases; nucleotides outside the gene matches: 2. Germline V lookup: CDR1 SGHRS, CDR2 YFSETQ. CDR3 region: CASSFRDSEQFF. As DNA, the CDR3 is TGCGCCAGCAGCTTCAGGGACAGTGAGCAGTTCTTC.

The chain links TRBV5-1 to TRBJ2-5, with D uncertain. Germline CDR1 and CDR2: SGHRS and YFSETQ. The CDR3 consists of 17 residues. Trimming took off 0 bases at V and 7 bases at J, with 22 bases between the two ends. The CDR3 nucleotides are TGCGCCAGCAGCTTGGCCGGCCAGATGGGTCAGGAACGGACCCAGTACTTC. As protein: CASSLAGQMGQERTQYF.

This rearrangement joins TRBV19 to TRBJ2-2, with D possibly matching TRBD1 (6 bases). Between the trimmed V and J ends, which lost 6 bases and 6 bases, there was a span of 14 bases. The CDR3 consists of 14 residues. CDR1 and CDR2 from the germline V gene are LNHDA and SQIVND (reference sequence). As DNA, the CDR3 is TGTGCCAGTAGGAATAGTGCAGGGGCCGGGGAGCTGTTTTTT. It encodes CASRNSAGAGELFF.

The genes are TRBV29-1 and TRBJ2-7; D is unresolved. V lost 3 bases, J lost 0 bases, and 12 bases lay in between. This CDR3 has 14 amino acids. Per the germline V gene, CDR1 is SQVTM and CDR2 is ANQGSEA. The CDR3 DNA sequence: TGCAGCGTTGACCCGGGCTTAAGCTCCTACGAGCAGTACTTC. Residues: CSVDPGLSSYEQYF.

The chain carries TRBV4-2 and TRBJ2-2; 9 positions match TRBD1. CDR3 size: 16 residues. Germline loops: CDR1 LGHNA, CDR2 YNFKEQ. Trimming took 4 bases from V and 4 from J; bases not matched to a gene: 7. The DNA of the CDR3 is TGTGCCAGCAGCCGCCAGGGGACAGGGACCACCGGGGAGCTGTTTTTT. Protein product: CASSRQGTGTTGELFF.